The clone carrying this TCR beta chain was recorded only once. What it recognizes is unknown. Isolation of the CD4+ and CD8+ populations was accomplished via positive magnetic bead selection, with purity assessed by flow cytometry. The CDR3 is 14 amino acids. CDR1 and CDR2 from the germline V gene are GTSNPN and SVGIG (reference sequence). The V end was cut by 0 bases, the J end by 5 bases, with 14 bases between. This entry comes from a study of somatic mutations in cytotoxic T cells in rheumatoid arthritis. In the study overall: Each patient's diagnosis was followed right away by a blood draw (over 29 ml EDTA), before any treatment.

The table came from immunoSEQ multiplex PCR; TCRdb's copy has only in-frame clones and leaves some out. This sample yields just under 30,000 clones, of which around 90% are seen a single time; roughly 9.6% belongs to the top ten. Study-wide findings and caveats: Over 20% of CD8+ cells belonged to the largest CD8+ clone in about an eighth of the roughly 65 patients.

Material for sequencing was CD8+ T cells sorted from blood. This chain joins TRBV30 and TRBJ2-7; D perhaps matches TRBD1 (5 bases). The sequence was collected from an adult with rheumatoid arthritis. The CDR3: CAWSVRGRYNEQYF. CDR3 nucleotides: TGTGCCTGGAGTGTTAGGGGTAGGTACAACGAGCAGTACTTC.